Here is one T cell receptor beta chain with its context. This specimen comes from a study of blood T cell repertoires in COVID-19. Turning to the study itself: Samples came from the United States, Italy and Spain, spanning acute and convalescent COVID-19. In each case, the material was cDNA or gDNA derived from T cells, B-cell-depleted T cells, or PBMCs.

Profiling relied on immunoSEQ multiplex PCR, and the TCRdb table lists in-frame clones only, not all of them. The sample lists about 200,000 clones; about 90% were seen once. Specimen: peripheral blood. The TCR comes from a woman in her 70s with acute or convalescent COVID-19.

CDR3 DNA: TGTGCCAGCTCCCCAAGGCTGCCGGGGGAGCAGTACTTC. This translates into CASSPRLPGEQYF. The chain combines TRBV18 with TRBJ2-7, with a weak D call TRBD2 (5 bases). The CDR3 is 13 amino acids. Germline loops: CDR1 KGHSH, CDR2 LQKENI. Trimming cost V 6 bases and J 7 bases, with 16 bases left between them.